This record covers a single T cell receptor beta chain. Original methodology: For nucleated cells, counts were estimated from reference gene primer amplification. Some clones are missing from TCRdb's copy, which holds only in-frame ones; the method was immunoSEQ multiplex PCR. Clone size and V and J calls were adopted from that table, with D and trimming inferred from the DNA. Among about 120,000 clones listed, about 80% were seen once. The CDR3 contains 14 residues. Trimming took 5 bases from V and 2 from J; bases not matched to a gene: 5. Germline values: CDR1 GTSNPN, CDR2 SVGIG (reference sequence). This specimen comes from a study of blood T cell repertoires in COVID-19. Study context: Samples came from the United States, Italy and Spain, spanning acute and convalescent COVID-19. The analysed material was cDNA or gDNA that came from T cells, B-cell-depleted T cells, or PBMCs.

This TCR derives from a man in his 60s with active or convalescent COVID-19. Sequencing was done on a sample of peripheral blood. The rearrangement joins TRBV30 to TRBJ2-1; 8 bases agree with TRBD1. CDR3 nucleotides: TGTGCCTGGGTCTGGGGACAGGCCTACAATGAGCAGTTCTTC. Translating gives CAWVWGQAYNEQFF.